This T cell receptor beta chain is from a study of T-cell memory formation after mild COVID-19. A single record per CDR3 protein comes from TCRdb applying MiXCR to the 5' RACE reads. The sample consists of roughly 70,000 distinct CDR3 sequences, 16% of them appearing once. V was clipped by 0 bases and J by 0 bases, with 6 bases between them. The CDR3 has 14 residues. CDR1 is SGHTA, CDR2 FQGNSA, per germline. Findings and limits, study-wide: Day 15 to 85 contracting clones showed balanced CD4/CD8; day 15 to 37 expanders favored CD4+.

This clonotype was observed many times. The antigen is unknown. Input material: PBMCs or a T cell subset sorted from them (not recorded which). The TCR comes from an adult woman who had mild COVID-19 (a few samples of this study predate the infection). Cell type and time point are not known. The chain is built from TRBV7-2 and TRBJ2-7, with a weak D call TRBD2 (6 bases). The CDR3 loop is CASSLAGGSYEQYF. CDR3 DNA: TGTGCCAGCAGCTTAGCGGGGGGCTCCTACGAGCAGTACTTC.